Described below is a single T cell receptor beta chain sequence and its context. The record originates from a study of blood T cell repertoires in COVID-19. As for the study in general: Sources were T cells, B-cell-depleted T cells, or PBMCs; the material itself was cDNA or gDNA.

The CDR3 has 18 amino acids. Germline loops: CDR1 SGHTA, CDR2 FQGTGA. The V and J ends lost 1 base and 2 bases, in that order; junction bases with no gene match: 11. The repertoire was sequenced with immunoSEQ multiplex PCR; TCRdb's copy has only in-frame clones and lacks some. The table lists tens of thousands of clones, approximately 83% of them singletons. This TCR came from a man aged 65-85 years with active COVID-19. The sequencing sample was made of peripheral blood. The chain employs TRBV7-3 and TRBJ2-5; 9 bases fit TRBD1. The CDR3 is CASSLMSGTGSGQETQYF. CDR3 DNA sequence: TGTGCCAGCAGCTTAATGTCCGGGACAGGGTCGGGTCAAGAGACCCAGTACTTC.